This TCR beta chain emerged from a study of regulatory T cells in long-lasting Graves disease. Study-level results: Examination was confined to peripheral blood, excluding thyroid tissue.

This clonotype was recorded at least ten times. Its specificity is not known. Researchers made TCR beta libraries by using iRepertoire HTBI primers and running Arm-PCR on CDR3 regions. A single record per CDR3 protein comes from TCRdb applying MiXCR to the multiplex PCR reads. The sample includes some 420,000 distinct CDR3 sequences, about 20% of them seen just once. The CDR3 sequence is 12 residues long. V was clipped by 5 bases and J by 5 bases, with 6 bases between them. Time point of the sample: persistent/refractory GD, antithyroid drugs over 5 years with positive TRAb. RNA from PBMCs was the source of the TCR library.

The TCR comes from a female donor with Graves disease. This specimen was peripheral blood mononuclear cells (PBMCs), taken when the disease was refractory, from a patient treated with antithyroid drugs. The chain carries TRBV12-3 or TRBV12-4 and TRBJ2-2; D is ambiguous. The CDR3 loop is CASSQWTGELFF. CDR3 nucleotide sequence: TGTGCCAGCAGTCAATGGACCGGGGAGCTGTTTTTT.